This is a list of T cell receptor beta chains from one sample in a study of blood T cells in healthy people across ages. From the 5' RACE reads, TCRdb called clonotypes with MiXCR, one entry per CDR3 protein. Here the sample spans about 680,000 distinct CDR3 sequences, roughly 50% being singletons. The specimen was blood. These receptors originate from a woman aged 55-69 years in good health. The CDR3 runs from the conserved cysteine through the conserved F or W. The D gene is left open where the match is weak. Some rows mark clone size as missing; the rest say once, few, many or name a class of expanded clone.

clone_size	cdr3_length	v_call	j_call	d_call	cdr3_nt	cdr3_aa
.	13	TRBV15	TRBJ2-7	.	TGTGCCACCAGCGGACAGTTCCCCTACGAGCAGTACTTC	CATSGQFPYEQYF
.	14	TRBV4-1	TRBJ2-7	.	TGCGCCAGCAGCCAAGAATGGGGGTTTAACGAGCAGTACTTC	CASSQEWGFNEQYF
.	14	TRBV27	TRBJ1-2	.	TGTGCCAGCAGGGTGGATCTCCTACGGGGTGGCTACACCTTC	CASRVDLLRGGYTF
.	13	TRBV4-2	TRBJ2-4	TRBD2	TGTGCCAGCAGCCAACTTATGAGCGGGAGGCGGTACTTC	CASSQLMSGRRYF
.	16	TRBV5-1	TRBJ1-4	TRBD1	TGCGCCAGCAGCCCAGGGGGCACAGCAACTAATGAAAAACTGTTTTTT	CASSPGGTATNEKLFF
.	14	TRBV7-2	TRBJ2-7	.	TGTGCCAGCAGCTTCAAGGGACTGTTCAATGAGCAGTACTTC	CASSFKGLFNEQYF
.	14	TRBV7-2	TRBJ2-5	.	TGTGCCAGCAGCTTACCGGGGGCGATTGAGACCCAGTACTTC	CASSLPGAIETQYF
.	16	TRBV6-5	TRBJ2-3	TRBD2	TGTGCCAGCAGTTACTCGACTAGCGGGAGGACAGATACGCAGTATTTT	CASSYSTSGRTDTQYF
few	15	TRBV4-3	TRBJ1-1	.	TGCGCCAGCAGCCAAGATCCGGGGCGCGGAACTGAAGCTTTCTTT	CASSQDPGRGTEAFF
.	14	TRBV29-1	TRBJ2-7	TRBD1	TGCAGCGCTGAGGGGGGACAGGGTAGCTACGAGCAGTACTTC	CSAEGGQGSYEQYF
once	12	TRBV7-2	TRBJ2-7	.	TGTGCCAGCAGCTTACTTTGGGCCGAGCAGTACTTC	CASSLLWAEQYF
.	14	TRBV7-2	TRBJ2-5	.	TGTGCCAGCAGCTTCCGGCAGGGGAAAGAGACCCAGTACTTC	CASSFRQGKETQYF
many	15	TRBV7-3	TRBJ2-3	TRBD2	TGTGCCAGCAGCATCCGGGGGGATTGGACAGATACGCAGTATTTT	CASSIRGDWTDTQYF
few	18	TRBV20-1	TRBJ2-3	TRBD2	TGCAGTGCTAGAGATCTGGCTAGCGGCGCTCCTAGTTCGGATACGCAGTATTTT	CSARDLASGAPSSDTQYF
.	17	TRBV11-1	TRBJ1-1	.	TGTGCCAGCAGCTCGGGCCTACAGGGACACATGAACACTGAAGCTTTCTTT	CASSSGLQGHMNTEAFF
few	14	TRBV10-3	TRBJ1-2	TRBD1	TGTGCCATCACGAAGACAGGGAAAGGCTATGGCTACACCTTC	CAITKTGKGYGYTF
.	15	TRBV6-2/TRBV6-3	TRBJ2-1	TRBD2	TGTGCCAGCAGAAACCTAGCGGATATTTACAATGAGCAGTTCTTC	CASRNLADIYNEQFF
.	15	TRBV7-2	TRBJ2-5	.	TGTGCCAGCAGCTTAGAGGGCGGATACCAAGAGACCCAGTACTTC	CASSLEGGYQETQYF
few	16	TRBV5-1	TRBJ2-1	TRBD2	TGCGCCAGCAGCGATCCCGGGACTACTAAGTACAATGAGCAGTTCTTC	CASSDPGTTKYNEQFF
.	16	TRBV7-2	TRBJ2-2	.	TGTGCCAGCGGACCCATCTGGGATCCGGCCACCGGGGAGCTGTTTTTT	CASGPIWDPATGELFF
.	12	TRBV7-8	TRBJ1-5	TRBD1	TGTGCCAGCAGGACAGGGTCCCAGCCCCAGCATTTT	CASRTGSQPQHF
.	15	TRBV5-5	TRBJ2-1	.	TGTGCCAGCAGCCATCGACATGAGGACTACAATGAGCAGTTCTTC	CASSHRHEDYNEQFF
many	15	TRBV29-1	TRBJ2-1	.	TGCAGCGTTGACACGGGTCGGAGCTCCTACAATGAGCAGTTCTTC	CSVDTGRSSYNEQFF
once	18	TRBV7-2	TRBJ2-7	.	TGTGCCAGCAGCCCTAATCCGGGACACATCCTTGTCTCCTACGAGCAGTACTTC	CASSPNPGHILVSYEQYF
.	14	TRBV4-1	TRBJ1-2	.	TGCGCCAGCAGCCAAGTGCCAGGGTCCGGTGGCTACACCTTC	CASSQVPGSGGYTF
.	15	TRBV12-3/TRBV12-4	TRBJ2-7	.	TGTGCCAGCAGTTTTTCACAGAGCTCCTACAATGAGCAGTACTTC	CASSFSQSSYNEQYF